The source of this T cell receptor (beta chain) is a study of identical twins. Whole-study results and caveats: Carriage of fewer insertions was seen in abundant cord blood beta clonotypes, whereas memory repertoires showed none. Not following the same donors, the study drew its conclusions from cross-sectional statistical analysis.

This clonotype was detected only a few times. Its antigen is as yet unknown. Carrying unique molecular identifiers, the cDNA also gained a universal primer site through template switching. TCRdb called the 5' RACE reads again in MiXCR, with one record for every CDR3 protein. The sample yields 350,000 or so distinct CDR3 sequences, approximately 10% seen once. The CDR3 consists of 12 residues. CDR1 and CDR2 from the germline V gene are MNHNS and SASEGT. The V end lost 7 bases, the J end lost 4 bases, and 10 bases lay between the germline ends. The chain uses TRBV6-1 and TRBJ1-1, with no clear D. The TCR sequence derives from a woman aged 45-59 years in good health. Sequenced input: naive T cells sorted from blood. The CDR3 spells CASNPLLTEAFF. The DNA for the CDR3 is TGTGCCAGCAATCCGTTGCTCACTGAAGCTTTCTTT.